The rows below give T cell receptor beta chains drawn from one sample of a study of T cells in Graves' hyperthyroidism and ophthalmopathy. Each CDR3 protein gets one entry after TCRdb re-called the multiplex PCR reads with MiXCR. Of 500,000 to 750,000 distinct CDR3 sequences listed, around 45% are singletons. The specimen was peripheral blood or thyroid tissue (not recorded which). The receptors shown here come from a woman between 18 and 30 years old with Graves' hyperthyroidism. The CDR3 runs from the conserved cysteine through the conserved F or W. A D gene is named only where the DNA matches it firmly. Some rows have no size entry. The others give once, few or many, or a class for an expanded clone.

cdr3_aa: CAWIQARVRNTEAFF; cdr3_nt: TGTGCCTGGATCCAAGCGAGGGTTAGGAACACTGAAGCTTTCTTT; v_call: TRBV30; j_call: TRBJ1-1; clone_size: NA; d_call: NA
cdr3_aa: CASSPQQGSWDGNQPQHF; cdr3_nt: TGTGCCAGCTCACCTCAACAGGGTTCTTGGGATGGCAATCAGCCCCAGCATTTT; v_call: TRBV6-1; j_call: TRBJ1-5; clone_size: NA; d_call: NA
cdr3_aa: CASSLYSSGRNGAFF; cdr3_nt: TGTGCCAGCAGCTTATACTCGAGTGGGCGAAACGGAGCTTTCTTT; v_call: TRBV11-3; j_call: TRBJ1-1; clone_size: many; d_call: NA
cdr3_aa: CSALTGRNEQFF; cdr3_nt: TGCAGCGCATTGACAGGGAGGAATGAGCAGTTCTTC; v_call: TRBV29-1; j_call: TRBJ2-1; clone_size: many; d_call: NA
cdr3_aa: CASSEGRFLGRGEAFF; cdr3_nt: TGTGCCAGCAGTGAAGGGAGGTTCTTGGGACGAGGTGAAGCTTTCTTT; v_call: TRBV2; j_call: TRBJ1-1; clone_size: NA; d_call: NA
cdr3_aa: CASSLVPEFWNTEAFF; cdr3_nt: TGTGCCAGCAGCTTAGTGCCGGAATTTTGGAACACTGAAGCTTTCTTT; v_call: TRBV7-8; j_call: TRBJ1-1; clone_size: many; d_call: NA
cdr3_aa: CASSSKAYSGRANTYEQYF; cdr3_nt: TGTGCCAGCAGCTCAAAAGCCTATAGCGGGAGGGCCAATACCTACGAGCAGTACTTC; v_call: TRBV7-9; j_call: TRBJ2-7; clone_size: NA; d_call: TRBD2
cdr3_aa: CSAIRGGRNGYTF; cdr3_nt: TGCAGTGCTATACGAGGGGGTAGGAATGGCTACACCTTC; v_call: TRBV20-1; j_call: TRBJ1-2; clone_size: NA; d_call: NA
cdr3_aa: CASSQRQGAYEQYF; cdr3_nt: TGCGCCAGCAGCCAAAGACAGGGAGCGTACGAGCAGTACTTC; v_call: TRBV4-1; j_call: TRBJ2-7; clone_size: many; d_call: TRBD1
cdr3_aa: CASSQARTSISFF; cdr3_nt: TGTGCCAGCAGCCAGGCCAGGACTAGTATATCGTTTTTT; v_call: TRBV13; j_call: TRBJ1-4; clone_size: NA; d_call: NA
cdr3_aa: CASSYGTGWNEKLFF; cdr3_nt: TGTGCCAGCAGCTACGGGACAGGGTGGAATGAAAAACTGTTTTTT; v_call: TRBV7-9; j_call: TRBJ1-4; clone_size: many; d_call: TRBD1
cdr3_aa: CSARVAGQGREKLFF; cdr3_nt: TGCAGTGCTAGAGTGGCAGGGCAGGGAAGAGAAAAACTGTTTTTT; v_call: TRBV20-1; j_call: TRBJ1-4; clone_size: NA; d_call: NA
cdr3_aa: CAISDPGPAYGYTF; cdr3_nt: TGTGCCATCAGTGACCCAGGGCCTGCTTATGGCTACACCTTC; v_call: TRBV10-3; j_call: TRBJ1-2; clone_size: NA; d_call: NA
cdr3_aa: CASSTRTPTNEKLFF; cdr3_nt: TGTGCCAGTAGTACCCGGACACCTACTAATGAAAAACTGTTTTTT; v_call: TRBV19; j_call: TRBJ1-4; clone_size: many; d_call: NA
cdr3_aa: CSAYVSPPNEKLFF; cdr3_nt: TGCAGTGCTTATGTCTCACCACCTAATGAAAAACTGTTTTTT; v_call: TRBV20-1; j_call: TRBJ1-4; clone_size: many; d_call: NA
cdr3_aa: CAISGTGANTIYF; cdr3_nt: TGTGCCATCAGTGGAACAGGGGCGAACACCATATATTTT; v_call: TRBV10-3; j_call: TRBJ1-3; clone_size: NA; d_call: TRBD1
cdr3_aa: CSASGSVVQGANYGYTF; cdr3_nt: TGCAGTGCTAGTGGTTCGGTTGTACAGGGAGCTAACTATGGCTACACCTTC; v_call: TRBV20-1; j_call: TRBJ1-2; clone_size: NA; d_call: NA
cdr3_aa: CASSTGTGTSEAFF; cdr3_nt: TGTGCCAGTAGTACGGGGACAGGGACGTCTGAAGCTTTCTTT; v_call: TRBV19; j_call: TRBJ1-1; clone_size: NA; d_call: TRBD1
cdr3_aa: CSARRETNEEKLFF; cdr3_nt: TGCAGTGCTAGGAGGGAGACGAATGAGGAAAAACTGTTTTTT; v_call: TRBV20-1; j_call: TRBJ1-4; clone_size: NA; d_call: NA
cdr3_aa: CSAISSTGQETQYF; cdr3_nt: TGCAGTGCCATCAGTAGCACAGGGCAGGAGACCCAGTACTTC; v_call: TRBV20-1; j_call: TRBJ2-5; clone_size: NA; d_call: NA
cdr3_aa: CASSYGRDGYTF; cdr3_nt: TGTGCCAGCAGTTACGGCAGGGATGGCTACACCTTC; v_call: TRBV12-3/TRBV12-4; j_call: TRBJ1-2; clone_size: many; d_call: NA
cdr3_aa: CASSPQGAGGYTF; cdr3_nt: TGTGCCAGCAGCCCTCAGGGGGCTGGAGGCTACACCTTC; v_call: TRBV7-3; j_call: TRBJ1-2; clone_size: many; d_call: TRBD1
cdr3_aa: CASSVRQGWTEAFF; cdr3_nt: TGTGCCAGCAGCGTCCGACAGGGGTGGACTGAAGCTTTCTTT; v_call: TRBV4-2; j_call: TRBJ1-1; clone_size: many; d_call: TRBD1
cdr3_aa: CSAVDSMRLETQYF; cdr3_nt: TGCAGCGCCGTCGACAGCATGCGTTTGGAGACCCAGTACTTC; v_call: TRBV29-1; j_call: TRBJ2-5; clone_size: many; d_call: NA
cdr3_aa: CSVDAVQETQYF; cdr3_nt: TGCAGCGTTGACGCGGTACAAGAGACCCAGTACTTC; v_call: TRBV29-1; j_call: TRBJ2-5; clone_size: NA; d_call: NA
cdr3_aa: CASSFATGRSPEQYF; cdr3_nt: TGTGCCAGCAGCTTCGCGACAGGTCGGTCTCCCGAGCAGTACTTC; v_call: TRBV7-4; j_call: TRBJ2-7; clone_size: NA; d_call: NA
cdr3_aa: CASSLGGGRAGYTF; cdr3_nt: TGTGCCAGCAGCTTAGGTGGAGGGCGTGCTGGCTACACCTTC; v_call: TRBV7-6; j_call: TRBJ1-2; clone_size: many; d_call: NA
cdr3_aa: CASSLRLANTGELFF; cdr3_nt: TGCGCCAGCAGCTTACGACTAGCGAACACCGGGGAGCTGTTTTTT; v_call: TRBV5-1; j_call: TRBJ2-2; clone_size: many; d_call: NA
cdr3_aa: CSARTGAEAFF; cdr3_nt: TGCAGCGCACGGACAGGGGCTGAAGCTTTCTTT; v_call: TRBV29-1; j_call: TRBJ1-1; clone_size: many; d_call: TRBD1
cdr3_aa: CASSLTLGRAEAFF; cdr3_nt: TGTGCCAGCAGCCTTACCTTGGGTCGTGCTGAAGCTTTCTTT; v_call: TRBV7-2; j_call: TRBJ1-1; clone_size: NA; d_call: NA
cdr3_aa: CSATTGTSGSEQYF; cdr3_nt: TGCAGCGCAACAACAGGGACTAGCGGGAGCGAGCAGTACTTC; v_call: TRBV29-1; j_call: TRBJ2-7; clone_size: many; d_call: TRBD2
cdr3_aa: CASSQEPGLGNQPQHF; cdr3_nt: TGCGCCAGCAGCCAAGAGCCGGGTTTGGGCAATCAGCCCCAGCATTTT; v_call: TRBV4-1; j_call: TRBJ1-5; clone_size: many; d_call: NA
cdr3_aa: CASSRTGGVAFF; cdr3_nt: TGTGCCAGCAGCCGGACAGGGGGCGTCGCTTTCTTT; v_call: TRBV7-2; j_call: TRBJ1-1; clone_size: NA; d_call: TRBD1
cdr3_aa: CATSRGPGVGNTIYF; cdr3_nt: TGTGCCACCAGCAGGGGACCCGGGGTTGGAAACACCATATATTTT; v_call: TRBV15; j_call: TRBJ1-3; clone_size: many; d_call: NA
cdr3_aa: CSGGAAPVETQYF; cdr3_nt: TGCAGTGGTGGGGCTGCCCCGGTGGAGACCCAGTACTTC; v_call: TRBV20-1; j_call: TRBJ2-5; clone_size: many; d_call: NA
cdr3_aa: CASSPTGVGELFF; cdr3_nt: TGTGCCAGCAGCCCTACCGGGGTCGGGGAGCTGTTTTTT; v_call: TRBV7-2; j_call: TRBJ2-2; clone_size: many; d_call: NA
cdr3_aa: CASSSTGALRRYEQYF; cdr3_nt: TGTGCCAGCAGCTCTACAGGAGCTCTTAGGAGATACGAGCAGTACTTC; v_call: TRBV7-3; j_call: TRBJ2-7; clone_size: once; d_call: NA
cdr3_aa: CASSWDRVYETQYF; cdr3_nt: TGTGCCAGCAGCTGGGACAGGGTATACGAGACCCAGTACTTC; v_call: TRBV12-3/TRBV12-4; j_call: TRBJ2-5; clone_size: NA; d_call: TRBD1
cdr3_aa: CASGPSLGLGAHEQYF; cdr3_nt: TGTGCCAGCGGCCCAAGCCTCGGACTAGGAGCCCACGAGCAGTACTTC; v_call: TRBV7-9; j_call: TRBJ2-7; clone_size: many; d_call: TRBD2
cdr3_aa: CSARPTGEVGYTF; cdr3_nt: TGCAGTGCTAGACCCACAGGGGAAGTGGGCTACACCTTC; v_call: TRBV20-1; j_call: TRBJ1-2; clone_size: NA; d_call: TRBD1
cdr3_aa: CASSYSGTNYGYTF; cdr3_nt: TGTGCCAGCAGTTACTCCGGTACTAACTATGGCTACACCTTC; v_call: TRBV6-5; j_call: TRBJ1-2; clone_size: many; d_call: NA
cdr3_aa: CAASSFLASYEQYF; cdr3_nt: TGTGCCGCCAGCAGCTTTCTCGCCTCCTACGAGCAGTACTTC; v_call: TRBV15; j_call: TRBJ2-7; clone_size: NA; d_call: NA
cdr3_aa: CASSVAGGAGEKLFF; cdr3_nt: TGTGCCAGCAGTGTAGCGGGGGGCGCGGGTGAAAAACTGTTTTTT; v_call: TRBV6-4; j_call: TRBJ1-4; clone_size: NA; d_call: NA
cdr3_aa: CSVVGGGNEQYF; cdr3_nt: TGCAGCGTAGTCGGGGGAGGGAACGAGCAGTACTTC; v_call: TRBV29-1; j_call: TRBJ2-7; clone_size: NA; d_call: TRBD2
cdr3_aa: CSARQGLGEKLFF; cdr3_nt: TGCAGTGCTAGACAGGGCTTGGGTGAAAAACTGTTTTTT; v_call: TRBV20-1; j_call: TRBJ1-4; clone_size: NA; d_call: NA
cdr3_aa: CASRLGSSAGNTMYF; cdr3_nt: TGTGCCAGCAGGTTGGGGTCTTCGGCTGGAAACACCATGTATTTT; v_call: TRBV7-8; j_call: TRBJ1-3; clone_size: NA; d_call: NA